This record looks at one T cell receptor (beta chain) sequence and its context. Its antigen is currently unknown. The sample belongs to a study of PD-1 blockade in classical Hodgkin lymphoma. General study findings and limits: Newly diagnosed patients reportedly trailed healthy donors in baseline TCR diversity. The authors have not defined what causes the repertoire differences, possibly disease activity or prior therapy.

The ends were cut back, 5 bases at V and 3 bases at J, with 13 bases in the middle. Germline CDR1 reads SGHAT; CDR2 reads FQNNGV. This CDR3 has 14 residues. Profiling relied on immunoSEQ multiplex PCR, and the TCRdb table lists in-frame clones only, not all of them. The sample shows about 5,200 clones, approximately 92% of them seen only once. The time point denotes: newly diagnosed, previously untreated cHL patient sample. By magnetic negative selection, CD8+ T cells were isolated from the thawed PBMCs. The sample comprised CD8+ T cells from blood. V usage is TRBV11-2 and J usage is TRBJ1-2, with D possibly TRBD1 on 6 matching bases. The TCR comes from a human donor with classical Hodgkin lymphoma. The CDR3: CASSPPAGDYGYTF. The CDR3 DNA sequence: TGTGCCAGCAGCCCCCCGGCAGGGGACTATGGCTACACCTTC. The full variable domain, rest sourced from reference TRBV11-2 and TRBJ1-2, is EAGVAQSPRYKIIEKRQSVAFWCNPISGHATLYWYQQILGQGPKLLIQFQNNGVVDDSQLPKDRFSAERLKGVDSTLKIQPAKLEDSAVYLCASSPPAGDYGYTFGSGTRLTVV.